One TCR beta chain is described in this entry. Its antigen is currently unknown. This may stem from a read error, because a much larger clone lies one nucleotide away. Because it lacks the conserved phenylalanine or tryptophan at the end, this CDR3 is likely a read error. The authors built TCR beta libraries using iRepertoire HTBI primers and Arm-PCR of CDR3 regions. TCRdb processed the multiplex PCR reads anew with MiXCR; each CDR3 protein has one entry. The sample consists of fewer than 400,000 distinct CDR3 sequences, around 19% of them appearing once. This specimen comes from a study of regulatory T cells in long-lasting Graves disease. As for the study in general: Patients met the persistent Graves' disease definition after over 5 years of antithyroid drugs with positive TSH receptor antibodies.

Time point: persistent/refractory GD, antithyroid drugs over 5 years with positive TRAb. Isolated PBMC RNA provided the starting material for the TCR library. Guidelines of the American Thyroid Association were used to diagnose Graves' disease. EDTA tubes held 9 to 10 milliliters of peripheral blood from each patient. V was cut by 6 bases and J by 6 bases, with 9 bases left in between. The CDR3 loop spans 12 amino acids. Germline V CDR1 and CDR2: MNHNS, SASEGT. General observations from the study: Persistent-disease Graves' patients showed less TCR diversity than new cases.

The material was peripheral blood mononuclear cells (PBMCs), obtained when the disease was refractory, from a patient treated with antithyroid drugs. The receptor comes from a female donor with Graves disease. The chain employs TRBV6-1 and TRBJ1-5, with D hard to call. The CDR3 sequence is CASRFVGQPQHL. In DNA form, the CDR3 reads TGTGCCAGCAGATTTGTAGGTCAGCCCCAGCATCTT.